Sequencing of this T cell receptor (beta chain) was carried out in a study of T cells in Graves' hyperthyroidism and ophthalmopathy (dated by TCRdb to the late 2010s). Broadly, across the study: Peripheral blood samples were taken at initial diagnosis, before any treatment was given. TCR V-J signatures able to tell the groups apart were searched for in a discovery cohort of around 95 patients, of whom over 40 had Graves' ophthalmopathy and about 60 had stable Graves' hyperthyroidism. Prospective prediction of ophthalmopathy was tested in an independent validation cohort of 18 to 20 hyperthyroidism patients and 15 to 17 patients who later progressed to ophthalmopathy. For training and testing, the roughly 93 patients in the discovery cohort were randomly divided in a 7:3 ratio. In about six Graves' hyperthyroidism patients, the study also compared T-cell repertoires from thyroid tissue with T-cell repertoires from blood. After blood sampling, hyperthyroidism patients were treated with methimazole at a starting dose of 30 mg daily, and ophthalmopathy patients were treated with high-dose intravenous methylprednisolone. According to the paper, TCR Vbeta CDR3 sequencing was carried out on roughly 130 peripheral blood samples, which came from around 43 ophthalmopathy, under 85 hyperthyroidism and about 17 progressor patients. The paper as a whole reports these results and caveats: In validation, the model predicted progression to ophthalmopathy a median of around 6.5 months before onset, with approximately 71% sensitivity and nearly 75% specificity. A 13 V-J signature model separated ophthalmopathy from stable hyperthyroidism, with around 90% sensitivity and about 81% specificity in cross-validation and 80%/75% in testing. No statistical method was used to set the sample size in advance, and investigators knew the group allocation. Most expanded thyroid clonotypes (frequency above 0.001) were also detected in blood, a finding suggesting that blood repertoires may reflect thyroid immune responses.

Graves' hyperthyroidism was defined as stable when no progression to ophthalmopathy occurred over 18 months of follow-up. The hyperthyroidism patients were between 18 and 65 years old and newly diagnosed, with a disease duration of less than 2 months. Exclusion was applied to patients with uncontrolled infections, other autoimmune diseases, pregnancy or lactation. Diagnoses relied on clinical symptoms, serum thyroxine and TRAb, thyroid ultrasound and orbital computed tomography. PBMCs were isolated from around 10 ml of fresh peripheral blood by Ficoll-Paque density gradient centrifugation. Trizol reagent was used to extract total RNA, and RNA quality was then checked on an Agilent 2100 Bioanalyzer. The TCR beta CDR3 regions were amplified from the RNA transcripts. For the first round of RT-PCR on the TCR CDR3, the HTBI primer set was used together with the Qiagen OneStep RT-PCR kit. Libraries were constructed in a second round of multiplex PCR, after which size selection and purification were carried out. Libraries were sequenced paired-end with 100 bp reads on an Illumina HiSeq2000. In the authors' own workflow: Raw data were processed with SOAPnuke, discarding reads with adapters, uncalled bases, mean Phred below 15, or no exact constant-primer or identifier match. High-quality paired reads were merged using COPE v1.2.5, and each unique nucleotide sequence was defined as a clonotype. MiTCR v1.1 was used to align clonotypes to the IMGT TRBV, TRBD and TRBJ reference segments. Only V-J combinations with frequency above 0.0001, covering 99% to 99.2% of repertoires, were analysed. A TCS score was defined as the ratio between F50 (clonal expansion) and ExV (chaos), using BLOSUM62-based TCRdist between CDR3 peptides within each V-J. Welch's t-statistics and random forest reduced 500 to 550 V-J features to 10 to 15, which were used in a naive Bayes classifier (R e1071). Through fastp at Q25 and MiXCR, TCRdb rebuilt clones from the public reads, retaining in-frame beta chains. Each CDR3 protein appears once, grouped with its most common genes and DNA. V and J calls and clone size were set by TCRdb, not the authors. Present in this sample are 250,000 to 300,000 distinct CDR3 sequences, approximately 14% of which were seen just once. Clones ranked in the top ten supply around 8% of the sample.

The CDR3 holds 14 amino acids from the cysteine to the phenylalanine. Only the CDR3 portion is preserved as DNA: 42 bases, with reading frame beginning at the first base. The CDR1 and CDR2 encoded by the germline V gene are SGHVS and FNYEAQ. V loses 7 bases of germline sequence and J loses 4 bases, and the interval between the two ends is 11 bases. This clonotype was picked up one time. Its binding antigen is unknown. No base-level quality is on record; no much larger clone is a single base apart. One read alone is a weak basis. This clonotype was sampled from a middle-aged woman with Graves' hyperthyroidism. The chain couples TRBV7-6 to TRBJ2-6; the D gene remains uncertain. Sequenced input: blood. The bases are TGTGCCAGCACTCGGACGCTCGGGGCCAACGTCCTGACTTTC. Its amino acids are CASTRTLGANVLTF.